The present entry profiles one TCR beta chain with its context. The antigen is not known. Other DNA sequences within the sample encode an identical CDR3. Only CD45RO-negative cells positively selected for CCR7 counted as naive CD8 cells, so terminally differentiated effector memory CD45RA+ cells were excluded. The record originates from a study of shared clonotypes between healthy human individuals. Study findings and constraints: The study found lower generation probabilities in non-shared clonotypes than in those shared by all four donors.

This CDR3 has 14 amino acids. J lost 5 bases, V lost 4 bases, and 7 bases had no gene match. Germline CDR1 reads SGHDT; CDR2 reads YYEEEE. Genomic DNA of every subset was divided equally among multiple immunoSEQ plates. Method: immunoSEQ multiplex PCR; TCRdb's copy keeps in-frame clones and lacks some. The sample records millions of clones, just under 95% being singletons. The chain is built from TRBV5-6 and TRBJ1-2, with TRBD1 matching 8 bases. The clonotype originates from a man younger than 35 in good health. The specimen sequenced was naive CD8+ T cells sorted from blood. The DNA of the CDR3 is TGTGCCAGCAGCCCCGGACAGGGTGGGTATGGCTACACCTTC. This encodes CASSPGQGGYGYTF. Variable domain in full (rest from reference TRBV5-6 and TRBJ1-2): DAGVTQSPTHLIKTRGQQVTLRCSPKSGHDTVSWYQQALGQGPQFIFQYYEEEERQRGNFPDRFSGHQFPNYSSELNVNALLLGDSALYLCASSPGQGGYGYTFGSGTRLTVV.